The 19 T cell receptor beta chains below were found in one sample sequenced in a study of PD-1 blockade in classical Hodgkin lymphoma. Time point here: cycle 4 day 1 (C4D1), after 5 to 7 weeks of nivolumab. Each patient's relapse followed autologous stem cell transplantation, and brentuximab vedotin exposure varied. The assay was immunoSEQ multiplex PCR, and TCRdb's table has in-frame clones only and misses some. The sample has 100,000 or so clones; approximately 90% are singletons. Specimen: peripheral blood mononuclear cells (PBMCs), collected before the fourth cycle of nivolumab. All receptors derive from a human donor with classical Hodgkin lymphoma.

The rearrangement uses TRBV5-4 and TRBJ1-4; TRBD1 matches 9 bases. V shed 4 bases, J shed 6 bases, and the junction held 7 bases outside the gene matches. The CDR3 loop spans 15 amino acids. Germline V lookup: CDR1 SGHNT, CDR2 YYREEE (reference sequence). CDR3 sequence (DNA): TGTGCCAGCAGCACCGCGGGACAGGGATATGAAAAACTGTTTTTT. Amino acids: CASSTAGQGYEKLFF.

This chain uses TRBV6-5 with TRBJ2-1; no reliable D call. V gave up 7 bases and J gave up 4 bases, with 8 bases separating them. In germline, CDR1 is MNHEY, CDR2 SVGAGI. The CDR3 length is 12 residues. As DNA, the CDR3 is TGTGCCAGCATGGGTGGTTACAATGAGCAGTTCTTC. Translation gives CASMGGYNEQFF.

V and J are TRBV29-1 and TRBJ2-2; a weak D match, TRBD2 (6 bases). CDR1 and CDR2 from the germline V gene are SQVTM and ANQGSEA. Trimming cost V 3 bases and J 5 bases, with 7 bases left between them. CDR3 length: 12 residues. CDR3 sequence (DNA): TGCAGCGTTGAGGGGAGGACCGGGGAGCTGTTTTTT. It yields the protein CSVEGRTGELFF.

Here the CDR3 reads CASSEWGVDEAFF. For the CDR3, the DNA is TGTGCCAGCAGTGAGTGGGGTGTCGATGAAGCTTTCTTT. This chain links TRBV6-1 with TRBJ1-1; D remains ambiguous. V lost 3 bases, J lost 7 bases, and 12 bases lay in between. The germline gives CDR1 MNHNS, CDR2 SASEGT. The CDR3 contains 13 residues.

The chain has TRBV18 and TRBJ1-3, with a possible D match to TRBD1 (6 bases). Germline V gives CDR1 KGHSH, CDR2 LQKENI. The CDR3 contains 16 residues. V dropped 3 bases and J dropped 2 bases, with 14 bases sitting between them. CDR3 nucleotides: TGTGCCAGCTCACCTTCAGGGGATTTGGCTGGAAACACCATATATTTT. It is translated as CASSPSGDLAGNTIYF.

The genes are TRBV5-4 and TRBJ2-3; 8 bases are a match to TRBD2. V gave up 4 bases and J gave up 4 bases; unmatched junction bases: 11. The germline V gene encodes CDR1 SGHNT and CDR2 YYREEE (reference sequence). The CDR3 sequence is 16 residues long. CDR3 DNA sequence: TGTGCCAGCAGCCCCGGTCGAGCGGGGGAAGCAGATACGCAGTATTTT. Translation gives CASSPGRAGEADTQYF.

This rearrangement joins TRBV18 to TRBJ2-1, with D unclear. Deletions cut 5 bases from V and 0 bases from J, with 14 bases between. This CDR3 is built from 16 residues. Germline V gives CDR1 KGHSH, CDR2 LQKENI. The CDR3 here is CASSVNSGSSYNEQFF. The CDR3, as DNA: TGTGCCAGCTCAGTTAATAGTGGAAGCTCCTACAATGAGCAGTTCTTC. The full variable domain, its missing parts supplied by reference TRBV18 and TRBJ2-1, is NAGVMQNPRHLVRRRGQEARLRCSPMKGHSHVYWYRQLPEEGLKFMVYLQKENIIDESGMPKERFSAEFPKEGPSILRIQQVVRGDSAAYFCASSVNSGSSYNEQFFGPGTRLTVL.

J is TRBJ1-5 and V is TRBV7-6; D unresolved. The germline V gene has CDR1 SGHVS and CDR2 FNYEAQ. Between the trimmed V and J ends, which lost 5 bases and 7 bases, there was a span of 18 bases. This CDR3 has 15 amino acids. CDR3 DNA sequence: TGTGCCAGCAGCCCAGCGACCGGTTCAGGACAGCCCCAGCATTTT. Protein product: CASSPATGSGQPQHF. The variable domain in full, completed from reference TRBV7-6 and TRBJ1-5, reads GAGVSQSPRYKVTKRGQDVALRCDPISGHVSLYWYRQALGQGPEFLTYFNYEAQQDKSGLPNDRFSAERPEGSISTLTIQRTEQRDSAMYRCASSPATGSGQPQHFGDGTRLSIL.

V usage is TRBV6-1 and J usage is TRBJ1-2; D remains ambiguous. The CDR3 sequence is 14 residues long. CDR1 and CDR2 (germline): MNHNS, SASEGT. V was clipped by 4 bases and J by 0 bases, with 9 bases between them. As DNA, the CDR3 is TGTGCCAGCAGTGTCGGCAGTTCTAACTATGGCTACACCTTC. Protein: CASSVGSSNYGYTF.

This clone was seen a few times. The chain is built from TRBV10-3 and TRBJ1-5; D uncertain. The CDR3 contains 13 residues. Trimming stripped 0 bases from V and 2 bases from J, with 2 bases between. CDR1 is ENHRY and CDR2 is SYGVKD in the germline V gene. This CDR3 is CAISESGNQPQHF. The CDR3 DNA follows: TGTGCCATCAGTGAGTCGGGCAATCAGCCCCAGCATTTT.

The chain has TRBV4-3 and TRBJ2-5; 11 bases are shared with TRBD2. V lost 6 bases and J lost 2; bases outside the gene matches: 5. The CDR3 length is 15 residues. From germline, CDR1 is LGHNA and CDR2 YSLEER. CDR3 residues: CASRLAGGIQETQYF. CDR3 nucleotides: TGCGCCAGCAGGCTAGCGGGGGGCATACAAGAGACCCAGTACTTC.

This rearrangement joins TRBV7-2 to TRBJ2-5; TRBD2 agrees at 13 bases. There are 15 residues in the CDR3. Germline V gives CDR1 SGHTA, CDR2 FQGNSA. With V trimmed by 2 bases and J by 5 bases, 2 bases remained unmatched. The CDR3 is CASSLQGLAGETQYF. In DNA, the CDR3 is TGTGCCAGCAGCTTACAGGGACTAGCGGGGGAGACCCAGTACTTC.

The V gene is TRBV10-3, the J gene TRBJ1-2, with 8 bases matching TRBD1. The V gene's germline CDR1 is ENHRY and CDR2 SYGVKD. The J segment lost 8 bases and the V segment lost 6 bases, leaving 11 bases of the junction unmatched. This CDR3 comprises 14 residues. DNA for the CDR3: TGTGCCATCAGGGACGACAGGGGAAGCGACGGCTACACCTTC. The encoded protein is CAIRDDRGSDGYTF.

As DNA, the CDR3 is TGTGCCTGGATGACAGGGGCGGATCAGCCCCAGCATTTT. This codes for CAWMTGADQPQHF. The rearrangement joins TRBV30 to TRBJ1-5; 8 positions agree with TRBD1. Germline values: CDR1 GTSNPN, CDR2 SVGIG (reference sequence). This CDR3 has 13 amino acids. The J segment lost 5 bases and the V segment lost 4 bases, leaving 4 bases of the junction unmatched.

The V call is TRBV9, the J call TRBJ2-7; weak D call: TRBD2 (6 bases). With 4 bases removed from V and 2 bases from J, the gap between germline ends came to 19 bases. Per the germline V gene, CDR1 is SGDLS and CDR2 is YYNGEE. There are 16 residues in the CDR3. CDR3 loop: CASSTKPGVGPYEQYF. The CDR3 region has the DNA TGTGCCAGCAGCACTAAACCGGGAGTAGGGCCCTACGAGCAGTACTTC.

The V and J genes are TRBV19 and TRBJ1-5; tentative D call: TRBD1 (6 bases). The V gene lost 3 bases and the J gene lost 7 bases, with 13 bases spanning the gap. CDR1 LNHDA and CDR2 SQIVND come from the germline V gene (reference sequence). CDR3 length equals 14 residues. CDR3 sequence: CASSIRDTRQPQHF. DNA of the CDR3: TGTGCCAGTAGTATTCGGGACACGCGGCAGCCCCAGCATTTT.

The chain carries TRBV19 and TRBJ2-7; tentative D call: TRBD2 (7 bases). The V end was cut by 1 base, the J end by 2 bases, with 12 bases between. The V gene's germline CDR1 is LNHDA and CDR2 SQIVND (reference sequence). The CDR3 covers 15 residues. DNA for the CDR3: TGTGCCAGTAGTATAGTTCCGCGGGGGCCCTACGAGCAGTACTTC. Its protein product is CASSIVPRGPYEQYF.

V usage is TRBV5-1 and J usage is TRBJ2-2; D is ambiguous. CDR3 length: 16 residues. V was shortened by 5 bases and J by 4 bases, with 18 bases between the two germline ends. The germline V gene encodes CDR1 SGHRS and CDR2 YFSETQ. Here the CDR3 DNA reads TGCGCCAGCAGTACGAGGAAAGTAGCAGGCACCGGGGAGCTGTTTTTT. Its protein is CASSTRKVAGTGELFF.

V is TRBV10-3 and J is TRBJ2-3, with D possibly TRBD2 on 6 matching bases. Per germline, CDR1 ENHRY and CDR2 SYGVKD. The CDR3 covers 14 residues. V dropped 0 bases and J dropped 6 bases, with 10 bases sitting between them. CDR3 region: CAISESRSGDTQYF. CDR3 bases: TGTGCCATCAGTGAGTCAAGAAGCGGGGATACGCAGTATTTT.